Listed here are 15 T cell receptor beta chains from one sample, sequenced in a study of OX40 agonist ivuxolimab in advanced cancers. This table comes from immunoSEQ multiplex PCR, and its TCRdb copy is limited to in-frame clones, with some not included. This sample has 90,000 or so clones; around nine tenths occur once, and the top ten carry around 1.5%. The sample here was CD4+ or CD8+ T cells sorted from blood, taken in a trial of the OX40 agonist ivuxolimab. These receptors were taken from an adult with an advanced solid tumor such as melanoma, head and neck, liver or kidney cancer.

The CDR3 DNA is TGCGCCAGCAGCTGGGGACAGGGGGAGGAGACCCAGTACTTC. Its translation is CASSWGQGEETQYF. The V gene is TRBV5-1, the J gene TRBJ2-5, with 11 bases aligning to TRBD1. V shed 3 bases and J 5 bases; nucleotides not matched to a gene: 3. CDR1 is SGHRS and CDR2 is YFSETQ in the germline V gene. The CDR3 spans 14 residues.

The chain links TRBV7-9 to TRBJ1-1; D possibly corresponds to TRBD1 (6 bases). Germline lookup yields CDR1 SEHNR and CDR2 FQNEAQ (reference sequence). V was trimmed by 3 bases and J by 5 bases, leaving 16 bases between them. The CDR3 sequence is 15 residues long. CDR3 region: CASSFVQGRKTEAFF. For the CDR3, the DNA is TGTGCCAGCAGCTTCGTACAGGGTAGAAAGACTGAAGCTTTCTTT.

The genes are TRBV19 and TRBJ2-1; TRBD2 matches 7 bases. CDR1 and CDR2 from the germline V gene are LNHDA and SQIVND (reference sequence). The CDR3 is made up of 16 amino acids. The V segment lost 5 bases and the J segment 0 bases; nucleotides outside the gene matches: 7. The CDR3 loop is CASSFGGGGSYNEQFF. In DNA form, the CDR3 reads TGTGCCAGTAGTTTTGGAGGCGGGGGCTCCTACAATGAGCAGTTCTTC.

The rearrangement links TRBV5-1 to TRBJ2-1; D may be TRBD1 (6 bases). Trimming pared 0 bases from V and 6 bases from J, leaving 10 bases between. Germline V gene sequence: CDR1 SGHRS, CDR2 YFSETQ. The CDR3 has 14 residues. The CDR3 sequence: CASSLVGRGNEQFF. Written as DNA, the CDR3 is TGCGCCAGCAGCTTGGTCGGCAGGGGCAATGAGCAGTTCTTC.

The CDR3 sequence: CASSLLGTDTEAFF. For the CDR3, the DNA is TGTGCCAGCAGCTTGTTGGGTACTGACACTGAAGCTTTCTTT. The chain has TRBV5-4 and TRBJ1-1; D gene ambiguous. Trimming cost V 1 base and J 3 bases, with 10 bases left between them. The CDR3 is 14 residues long. Per germline, CDR1 SGHNT and CDR2 YYREEE (reference sequence).

The rearrangement links TRBV9 to TRBJ1-4; D is undetermined. This CDR3 region has 14 residues. V lost 4 bases and J lost 6, with 13 bases in between. Germline V gene data show CDR1 as SGDLS and CDR2 as YYNGEE. The CDR3 spells CASSPAGEDEKLFF. In DNA form, the CDR3 reads TGTGCCAGCAGCCCAGCCGGGGAAGATGAAAAACTGTTTTTT.

This clone was seen more than once but under ten times. The V gene is TRBV30, the J gene TRBJ2-7; no definite D call. The germline V gene has CDR1 GTSNPN and CDR2 SVGIG (reference sequence). The CDR3 has 12 residues. Trimming cost V 3 bases and J 4 bases, with 10 bases left between them. The CDR3 nucleotides are TGTGCCTGGAGCCCCCGTCAATACGAGCAGTACTTC. This codes for CAWSPRQYEQYF.

The genes are TRBV11-3 and TRBJ1-1; TRBD1 agrees at 7 bases. This CDR3 region has 14 residues. The V gene end was trimmed by 7 bases and the J gene end by 1 base; junction bases not matched to a gene: 6. Germline V gene lookup returns CDR1 SGHNT and CDR2 YENEEA. The CDR3 protein is CASTLSGGNTEAFF. In DNA, the CDR3 is TGTGCCAGCACCCTCTCAGGGGGGAACACTGAAGCTTTCTTT.

Remarks on this clone: In the same sample, other DNA sequences code for this CDR3. The V and J genes are TRBV11-2 and TRBJ2-6; 7 nucleotides match TRBD1. The V segment lost 5 bases and the J segment 0 bases; nucleotides outside the gene matches: 7. There are 17 residues in the CDR3. Germline V gene data show CDR1 as SGHAT and CDR2 as FQNNGV. As DNA, the CDR3 is TGTGCCAGCAGCACCCGGGACAGAGACTCTGGGGCCAACGTCCTGACTTTC. It codes for CASSTRDRDSGANVLTF.

The table lists this clone with a count of one. V is TRBV9 and J is TRBJ2-1; D remains unclear. The germline V gene encodes CDR1 SGDLS and CDR2 YYNGEE. Deletions cut 4 bases from V and 1 base from J, with 9 bases between. The CDR3 extends over 14 amino acids. Written as DNA, the CDR3 is TGTGCCAGCAGCTCCAGGACGTCCTACAATGAGCAGTTCTTC. This sequence encodes CASSSRTSYNEQFF.

V usage is TRBV5-1 and J usage is TRBJ2-3; D perhaps matches TRBD1 (5 bases). Germline V CDR1 and CDR2: SGHRS, YFSETQ. V was pared by 0 bases and J by 2 bases, with 13 bases between. The CDR3 is 16 residues long. The CDR3 DNA follows: TGCGCCAGCAGCTTGGCCCGTCAGGGTTTCACAGATACGCAGTATTTT. This encodes CASSLARQGFTDTQYF. Variable domain in full (rest from reference TRBV5-1 and TRBJ2-3): KAGVTQTPRYLIKTRGQQVTLSCSPISGHRSVSWYQQTPGQGLQFLFEYFSETQRNKGNFPGRFSGRQFSNSRSEMNVSTLELGDSALYLCASSLARQGFTDTQYFGPGTRLTVL.

The J gene is TRBJ1-6, the V gene TRBV14; no reliable D call. Germline assignment: CDR1 SGHDN and CDR2 FVKESK. This CDR3 region has 12 residues. Trimming left V 4 bases short and J 7 bases short, with 5 bases between. CDR3 sequence: CASSPNNSPLHF. Written as DNA, the CDR3 is TGTGCCAGCAGCCCGAACAATTCACCCCTCCACTTT.

The chain recombines TRBV18 with TRBJ1-1; 9 bases match TRBD1. This CDR3 comprises 15 residues. J gave up 6 bases and V 2 bases, and 7 bases lay outside the gene matches. Germline values: CDR1 KGHSH, CDR2 LQKENI. The chain's CDR3 is CASSPTGQGSSEAFF. DNA for the CDR3: TGTGCCAGCTCACCAACTGGACAGGGGTCGTCTGAAGCTTTCTTT.

The rearrangement joins TRBV5-6 to TRBJ1-1; 8 bases align to TRBD1. This CDR3 region has 13 residues. CDR1 SGHDT and CDR2 YYEEEE come from the germline V gene. The V and J ends lost 3 bases and 4 bases, in that order; junction bases with no gene match: 2. CDR3 loop: CASSYGQGTEAFF. CDR3 DNA: TGTGCCAGCAGCTACGGACAGGGCACTGAAGCTTTCTTT.

V is TRBV5-4 and J is TRBJ2-1, with D hard to call. The CDR3 is 15 amino acids. CDR1 and CDR2 (germline): SGHNT, YYREEE (reference sequence). V was trimmed by 2 bases and J by 1 base, leaving 10 bases between them. Written as DNA, the CDR3 is TGTGCCAGCAGCTTCTCAACGTCATCCTACAATGAGCAGTTCTTC. Translation: CASSFSTSSYNEQFF.